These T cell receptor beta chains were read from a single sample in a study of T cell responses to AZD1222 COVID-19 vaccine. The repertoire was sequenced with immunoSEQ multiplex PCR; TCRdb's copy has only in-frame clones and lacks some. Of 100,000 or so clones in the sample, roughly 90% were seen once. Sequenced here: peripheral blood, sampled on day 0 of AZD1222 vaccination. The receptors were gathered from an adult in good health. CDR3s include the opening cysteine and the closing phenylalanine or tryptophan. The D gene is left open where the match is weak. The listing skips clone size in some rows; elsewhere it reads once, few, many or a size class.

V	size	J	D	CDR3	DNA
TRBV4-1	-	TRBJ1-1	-	CASSPSNTEAFF	TGCGCCAGCAGTCCCTCGAACACTGAAGCTTTCTTT
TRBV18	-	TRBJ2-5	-	CASSPPATMETQYF	TGTGCCAGCTCACCACCGGCAACCATGGAGACCCAGTACTTC
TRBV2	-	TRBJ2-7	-	CASRDTTYEQYF	TGTGCCAGCCGGGACACAACCTACGAGCAGTACTTC
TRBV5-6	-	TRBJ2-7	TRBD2	CASSLAGTSGAYEQYF	TGTGCCAGCAGCTTGGCCGGGACTAGCGGTGCCTACGAGCAGTACTTC
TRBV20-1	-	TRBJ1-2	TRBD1	CSASRPGQVYGYTF	TGCAGTGCTAGTAGGCCGGGACAGGTTTATGGCTACACCTTC
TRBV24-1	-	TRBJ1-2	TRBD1	CATSDGGQPYGYTF	TGTGCCACCAGTGATGGGGGACAGCCTTATGGCTACACCTTC
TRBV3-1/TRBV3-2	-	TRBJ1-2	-	CASSHDNWGRYGYTF	TGTGCCAGCAGCCATGATAATTGGGGCCGCTATGGCTACACCTTC
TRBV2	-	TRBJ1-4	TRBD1	CASSERWDRVDKLFF	TGTGCCAGCAGTGAACGGTGGGACAGGGTTGACAAACTGTTTTTT
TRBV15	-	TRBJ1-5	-	CATSIANQPQHF	TGTGCCACCAGCATCGCTAATCAGCCCCAGCATTTT
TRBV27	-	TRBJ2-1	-	CASSTWTGGDEQFF	TGTGCCAGCAGTACCTGGACAGGAGGGGATGAGCAGTTCTTC
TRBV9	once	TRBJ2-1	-	CASSVTGSSYNEQFF	TGTGCCAGCAGCGTAACAGGGAGCTCCTACAATGAGCAGTTCTTC
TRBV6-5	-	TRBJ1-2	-	CASSYESGTYGYTF	TGTGCCAGCAGTTACGAGTCCGGGACCTATGGCTACACCTTC
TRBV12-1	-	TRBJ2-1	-	CASSFVLSSYNEQFF	TGTGCCAGCAGCTTTGTTCTGAGCTCCTACAATGAGCAGTTCTTC
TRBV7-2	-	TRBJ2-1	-	CASCRDPGLYEQFF	TGTGCCAGCTGCCGGGACCCAGGGCTATATGAGCAGTTCTTC
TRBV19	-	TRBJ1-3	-	CASSMVGENTIYF	TGTGCCAGTAGTATGGTGGGCGAAAACACCATATATTTT
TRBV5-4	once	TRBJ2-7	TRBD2	CASSASSGLSYEQYF	TGTGCCAGCAGCGCGTCTAGCGGCCTCTCCTACGAGCAGTACTTC
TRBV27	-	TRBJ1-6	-	CASSFISPGSYNSPLHF	TGTGCCAGCAGTTTCATCTCCCCAGGCTCCTATAATTCACCCCTCCACTTT
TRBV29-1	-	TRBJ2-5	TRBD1	CSVDGTGGSETQYF	TGCAGCGTTGATGGGACAGGGGGGTCGGAGACCCAGTACTTC
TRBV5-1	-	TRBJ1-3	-	CASSSGPGGNTIYF	TGCGCCAGCAGCTCCGGACCAGGGGGAAACACCATATATTTT
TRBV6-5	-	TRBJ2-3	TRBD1	CASSSFPGQGADTQYF	TGTGCCAGCAGTTCTTTCCCCGGACAGGGGGCAGATACGCAGTATTTT
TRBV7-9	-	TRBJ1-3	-	CASSFASSGNTIYF	TGTGCCAGCAGCTTTGCCAGCTCTGGAAACACCATATATTTT
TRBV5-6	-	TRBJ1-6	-	CASSLGGIGSPLHF	TGTGCCAGCAGCTTAGGTGGAATTGGATCACCCCTCCACTTT
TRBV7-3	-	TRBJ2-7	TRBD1	CASSLWGTGVEEQYF	TGTGCCAGCAGCTTATGGGGGACAGGGGTTGAGGAGCAGTACTTC
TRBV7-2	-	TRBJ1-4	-	CASSLQGTMGEKLFF	TGTGCCAGCAGCTTACAGGGAACGATGGGTGAAAAACTGTTTTTT
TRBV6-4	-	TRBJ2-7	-	CASSEEDRGEQYF	TGTGCCAGCAGTGAGGAGGATCGGGGCGAGCAGTACTTC
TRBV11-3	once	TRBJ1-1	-	CASSPLNTEAFF	TGTGCCAGCAGCCCACTAAACACTGAAGCTTTCTTT
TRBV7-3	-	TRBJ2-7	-	CASSLSKGRSFSSYEQYF	TGTGCCAGCAGCTTAAGTAAGGGACGCAGCTTTAGCTCCTACGAGCAGTACTTC
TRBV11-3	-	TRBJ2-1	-	CASSLGLAGYNEQFF	TGTGCCAGCAGCTTAGGCCTGGCGGGGTACAATGAGCAGTTCTTC
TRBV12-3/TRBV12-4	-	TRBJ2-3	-	CASMATDTQYF	TGTGCCAGCATGGCGACAGATACGCAGTATTTT
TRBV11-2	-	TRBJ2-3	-	CASSPWAGNTDTQYF	TGTGCCAGCAGCCCCTGGGCAGGAAACACAGATACGCAGTATTTT
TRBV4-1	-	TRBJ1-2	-	CASSQDKGGTYGYTF	TGCGCCAGCAGCCAAGATAAGGGGGGGACGTATGGCTACACCTTC
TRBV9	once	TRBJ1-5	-	CASSVDPDQPQHF	TGTGCCAGCAGCGTAGACCCGGATCAGCCCCAGCATTTT
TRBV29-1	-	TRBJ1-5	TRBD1	CSVVGGQGPNQPQHF	TGCAGCGTTGTGGGAGGACAGGGACCCAATCAGCCCCAGCATTTT
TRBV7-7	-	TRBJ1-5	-	CASSLDSNQPQHF	TGTGCCAGCAGCTTAGATAGCAATCAGCCCCAGCATTTT
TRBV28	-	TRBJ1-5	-	CASSLSWGNSNQPQHF	TGTGCCAGCAGTCTGTCATGGGGGAATAGCAATCAGCCCCAGCATTTT
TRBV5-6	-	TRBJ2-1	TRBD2	CASSYRTSGFYNEQFF	TGTGCCAGCAGTTACCGGACTAGCGGGTTTTACAATGAGCAGTTCTTC
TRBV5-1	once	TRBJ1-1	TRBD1	CASSVQGANTEAFF	TGCGCCAGCAGCGTACAGGGGGCGAACACTGAAGCTTTCTTT
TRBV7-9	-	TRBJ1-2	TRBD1	CASSSTGDYGYTF	TGTGCCAGCAGCTCCACAGGGGACTATGGCTACACCTTC
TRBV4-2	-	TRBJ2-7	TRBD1	CASSQARTGAYEQYF	TGTGCCAGCAGCCAAGCCAGGACAGGAGCCTACGAGCAGTACTTC
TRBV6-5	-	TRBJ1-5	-	CASSWGVNQPQHF	TGTGCCAGCAGTTGGGGAGTCAATCAGCCCCAGCATTTT
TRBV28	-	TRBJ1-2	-	CASSFAHYGYTF	TGTGCCAGCAGTTTTGCACACTATGGCTACACCTTC
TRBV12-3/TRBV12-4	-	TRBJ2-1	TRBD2	CASSRGGPNEQFF	TGTGCCAGCAGCCGCGGGGGGCCCAATGAGCAGTTCTTC
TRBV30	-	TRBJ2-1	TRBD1	CAWAHRTGAYNEQFF	TGTGCCTGGGCTCACCGGACAGGAGCCTACAATGAGCAGTTCTTC
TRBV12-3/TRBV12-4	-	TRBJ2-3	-	CASSQVADTQYF	TGTGCCAGCAGCCAGGTGGCAGATACGCAGTATTTT
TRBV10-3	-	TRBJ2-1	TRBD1	CAIGRQGRSGDEQFF	TGTGCCATCGGAAGACAGGGACGGTCCGGGGATGAGCAGTTCTTC
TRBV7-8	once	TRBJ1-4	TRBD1	CASSQWESGTGDEKLFF	TGTGCCAGCAGCCAATGGGAGTCCGGGACAGGGGACGAAAAACTGTTTTTT
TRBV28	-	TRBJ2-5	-	CASSFQETQYF	TGTGCCAGCAGTTTCCAAGAGACCCAGTACTTC
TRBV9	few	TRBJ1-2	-	CASSVGGDSRRNYGYTF	TGTGCCAGCAGCGTAGGTGGTGACAGTCGGAGGAACTATGGCTACACCTTC
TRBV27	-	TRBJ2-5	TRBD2	CASSPGLAGGQETQYF	TGTGCCAGCAGTCCGGGACTAGCGGGGGGACAAGAGACCCAGTACTTC
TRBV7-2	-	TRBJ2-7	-	CASSAVGFREQYF	TGTGCCAGCAGTGCAGTCGGGTTTCGCGAGCAGTACTTC
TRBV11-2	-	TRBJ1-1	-	CASSLGGFAEAFF	TGTGCCAGCAGCTTAGGTGGATTCGCTGAAGCTTTCTTT
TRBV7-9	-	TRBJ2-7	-	CASSLRDTSYEQYF	TGTGCCAGCAGCTTGCGGGACACCTCCTACGAGCAGTACTTC
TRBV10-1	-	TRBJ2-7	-	CASSELSRQRTYEQYF	TGCGCCAGCAGTGAGTTGTCCCGACAGCGAACCTACGAGCAGTACTTC
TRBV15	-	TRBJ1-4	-	CATSRDQVNEKLFF	TGTGCCACCAGCAGAGATCAGGTGAATGAAAAACTGTTTTTT
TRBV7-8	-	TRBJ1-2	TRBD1	CASSLEGQGQSGYTF	TGTGCCAGCAGCTTAGAGGGACAGGGGCAGTCTGGCTACACCTTC
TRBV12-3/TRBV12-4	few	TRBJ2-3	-	CASSFKGVDTQYF	TGTGCCAGCAGTTTTAAGGGTGTGGATACGCAGTATTTT
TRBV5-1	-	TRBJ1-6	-	CASSLVPGEVSPLHF	TGCGCCAGCAGCTTGGTTCCTGGGGAAGTTTCACCCCTCCACTTT
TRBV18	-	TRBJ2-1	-	CASSLPRLKYNEQFF	TGTGCCAGCTCACTGCCCCGATTAAAGTACAATGAGCAGTTCTTC
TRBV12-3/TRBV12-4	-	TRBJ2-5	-	CACMGLLQETQYF	TGTGCCTGTATGGGACTTTTGCAAGAGACCCAGTACTTC